This TCR beta chain comes out of a study of T cell repertoires in ileal Crohn's disease. About the research overall: Biopsies of inflamed ileum from the surgical specimen form M0 samples. Per sample, roughly 0.45 micrograms of biopsy DNA were TCRB immunosequenced.

Data came from immunoSEQ multiplex PCR; TCRdb stores just in-frame clones and leaves some out. The sample comprises approximately 15,000 clones, about 70% of which are singletons, and less than 5% rests with the top ten. A note on this clone: Its antigen is unknown.

Study outcomes and limitations: Active smokers at surgery had more clonal expansions than non-smokers.

Germline assignment: CDR1 SQVTM and CDR2 ANQGSEA. The CDR3 is 12 amino acids. Trimming cost V 5 bases and J 10 bases; bases outside gene matches: 8. Indicated time point: inflamed ileum from the surgical specimen. Material for sequencing was ileal tissue. V is TRBV29-1 and J is TRBJ1-1; 9 bases map to TRBD1. This TCR was recovered from an adult with Crohn's disease. CDR3 sequence (DNA): TGCAGCGTTCTTGACAGGGGGACCGGAGCTTTCTTT. Translated, it gives CSVLDRGTGAFF.